This TCR beta chain was captured by sequencing in a study of blood T cell repertoires in COVID-19. Overall study: Donors in the United States, Italy and Spain gave samples during acute or convalescent COVID-19. The cDNA or gDNA used as material had been derived from T cells, B-cell-depleted T cells, or PBMCs.

Per the original data handling: Reference gene primer amplification yielded estimated nucleated cell counts. The protocol was immunoSEQ multiplex PCR, while the TCRdb copy is restricted to in-frame clones and leaves out a portion. From that table come the V and J calls and clone size; the DNA was used to work out D and trimming. The data contain more than 85,000 clones, about 85% of them singletons. Germline-derived CDR1 and CDR2 are SGHTA and FQGNSA. Unmatched junction bases numbered 2, after V lost 5 bases and J lost 1 base. This CDR3 region has 15 residues. The V call is TRBV7-2, the J call TRBJ1-4, with 9 bases fitting TRBD1. The TCR was taken from a man of 80 years or more with active or convalescent COVID-19. Sample: peripheral blood. CDR3 sequence: CASSADRGTNEKLFF. The CDR3, as DNA: TGTGCCAGCAGCGCGGACAGGGGAACTAATGAAAAACTGTTTTTT.